Below, one TCR beta chain is given with its context. Its cognate antigen has yet to be identified. The sample holds no much larger clone one base away, and base qualities are not on file. This specimen's time point label, per the study, means: at surgical resection after neoadjuvant nivolumab +/- ipilimumab. Samples were obtained from the phase 2 randomized NEOSTAR trial, in which neoadjuvant nivolumab or nivolumab plus ipilimumab followed by surgery was tested in operable NSCLC. The record originates from a study of neoadjuvant nivolumab and ipilimumab in lung cancer (dated by TCRdb to 2019 to 2021). General notes on the study: In the NEOSTAR trial, nivolumab was administered intravenously at 3 mg/kg on days 1, 15 and 29, and the combination arm also received ipilimumab 1 mg/kg on day 1 only. The primary endpoint of the trial was the rate of major pathologic response (MPR) in the intention-to-treat population of each study arm. Matched pretherapy and resected tumor pairs were analyzed from seven patients, of whom four had been treated with nivolumab and three with nivolumab plus ipilimumab. A total of roughly 45 patients with operable NSCLC were treated in the trial, with some 23 randomized to nivolumab monotherapy and roughly 20 randomized to nivolumab plus ipilimumab. TCR repertoires in pretherapy (baseline) peripheral blood were compared with TCR repertoires in tumors resected at surgery after neoadjuvant immune checkpoint blockade.

General conclusions and limits of the study: No significant correlation was found between TCR clonality and pathologic tumor regression, and only a single major-pathologic-response sample was available for the analysis of TCR clonality versus pathologic tumor regression. TCR richness in pretherapy blood showed a positive correlation with richness in tumors resected after neoadjuvant therapy (Spearman R ≈ 0.81). A small number of samples underwent TCR sequencing. From pretherapy to surgery, increases in tumor T-cell richness and clonality were observed in three of three dual-therapy tumors but in only two of four nivolumab-treated tumors. TCR richness and clonality were greater in resected tumors than in tumor-adjacent uninvolved lung, and increases were seen in more dual-therapy-treated tumors.

Receptor libraries were prepared by the immunoSEQ multiplex PCR assay. The original methods were these. Richness and clonality were used to summarize the repertoires, and clones that significantly expanded or contracted between pre- and post-therapy samples were identified. The table comes from immuneACCESS by way of TCRdb, which keeps in-frame sequences with V and J called. Part of the clones is missing from these tables; in studies checked, under half for an unresolved V gene and the rest for unknown reasons. That table furnishes V, J and clone size, whereas the DNA furnished D and trimming. The sample records around 13,000 clones, around 70% of which are singletons. Under 30% of the sample is taken by the ten largest. This TCR was recovered from an adult with non-small cell lung cancer. Sample: peripheral blood, taken after neoadjuvant nivolumab, alone or with ipilimumab, at or shortly before surgery.

The CDR3 reads as follows: CASSPQGTSHEQFF. The DNA is TGTGCCAGCTCACCACAAGGGACCTCGCATGAGCAGTTCTTC. The rearranged chain carries TRBV18 and TRBJ2-1, with the D call perhaps TRBD1 or TRBD2, as 5 bases match in each case. CDR1 and CDR2 were assigned from the germline V gene as KGHSH and LQKENI. Including cysteine and phenylalanine, the CDR3 has 14 amino acids. Of all the DNA, just the CDR3 is kept, 42 bases in frame from base 1. V and J are truncated by 1 base and 8 bases respectively, leaving an intervening sequence of 12 bases.